This note documents a single TCR beta chain sequence. The specificity of this receptor is unknown. No much larger clone exists at a distance of one base, and base qualities are not known. This specimen belongs to a study of radiotherapy plus CTLA-4 blockade in lung cancer (dated by TCRdb to 2016 to 2019). Notes on the research overall: Objective responses were observed in about 17% of enrolled patients, and disease control was achieved in 31%.

Inclusive of the bounding cysteine and phenylalanine, the CDR3 is 12 residues long. Only the CDR3 region is kept as DNA, spanning 36 bases read in frame from base 1. Based on the germline V gene, the CDR1 and CDR2 sequences are SGHTA and FQGNSA. Between the V and J ends, shortened by 5 bases and 1 base respectively, the junction contains 6 bases. Overall study outcomes, separate from this receptor: The strongest predictors of response, as reported, were early dynamic changes in blood T cell clones along with a rise in serum interferon-beta after radiation. After treatment with radiotherapy and ipilimumab, TCR clones that originated in tumors expanded in peripheral blood.

The protocol used for the library was the immunoSEQ multiplex PCR assay. TCRdb retrieved this table from immuneACCESS and kept in-frame rearrangements only. Not all clones are present; in checked studies, unresolved V genes account for under half, and no reason is known for the remainder. The sample contains about 120,000 clones, 85% to 90% of them found a single time. The ten largest make up 5.5% to 8% of the sample. The study tested focal radiation therapy combined with CTLA-4 blockade (ipilimumab) in patients with chemo-refractory metastatic non-small-cell lung cancer. The TCR sequence derives from a human donor with non-small cell lung cancer that progressed on radiotherapy plus ipilimumab. This sequence uses TRBV7-2 and TRBJ2-7; the D gene is unclear. Sample: peripheral blood, taken from a patient treated with radiotherapy plus ipilimumab. CDR3 protein: CASSAPSYEQYF. In nucleotides, the sequence is TGTGCCAGCAGCGCACCTTCCTACGAGCAGTACTTC. Extended through the reference TRBV7-2 and TRBJ2-7 proteins, this CDR3 yields the full variable domain: GAGVSQSPSNKVTEKGKDVELRCDPISGHTALYWYRQSLGQGLEFLIYFQGNSAPDKSGLPSDRFSAERTGGSVSTLTIQRTQQEDSAVYLCASSAPSYEQYFGPGTRLTVT.